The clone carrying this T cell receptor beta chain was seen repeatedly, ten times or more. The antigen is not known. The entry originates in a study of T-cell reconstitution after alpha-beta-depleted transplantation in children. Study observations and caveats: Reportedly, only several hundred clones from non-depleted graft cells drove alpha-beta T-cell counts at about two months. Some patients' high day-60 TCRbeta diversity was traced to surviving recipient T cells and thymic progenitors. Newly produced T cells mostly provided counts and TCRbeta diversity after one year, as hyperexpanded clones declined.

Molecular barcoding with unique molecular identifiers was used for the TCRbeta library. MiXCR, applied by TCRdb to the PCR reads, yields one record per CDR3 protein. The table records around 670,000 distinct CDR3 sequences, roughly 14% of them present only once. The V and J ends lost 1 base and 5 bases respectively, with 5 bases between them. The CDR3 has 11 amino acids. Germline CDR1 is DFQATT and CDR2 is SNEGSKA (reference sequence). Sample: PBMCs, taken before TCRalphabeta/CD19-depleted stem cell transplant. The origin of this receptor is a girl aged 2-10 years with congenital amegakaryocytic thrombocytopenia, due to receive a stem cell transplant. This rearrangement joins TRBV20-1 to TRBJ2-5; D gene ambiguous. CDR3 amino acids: CSARVLETQYF. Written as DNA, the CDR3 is TGCAGTGCTAGAGTGTTGGAGACCCAGTACTTC.